The 23 T cell receptor beta chains listed next were all sequenced from one sample in a study of patients and donors after allogeneic stem cell transplantation. MiXCR, run by TCRdb on the RT-PCR reads, gives a single entry per CDR3 protein. The table has about 590 distinct CDR3 sequences, about 2.4% seen once. Input material: blood, either unsorted or a sorted T cell fraction (not recorded which). The origin of the receptors is a human donor who was either an allogeneic HSCT recipient or a stem cell or donor lymphocyte infusion donor (not recorded which). It is not recorded whose cells these are; they may come from a transplant donor.

This clonotype qualifies as medium-sized. The chain employs TRBV5-4 and TRBJ1-2; a weak D match, TRBD1 (5 bases). This CDR3 is 17 amino acids long. Trimming removed 1 base at V and 3 bases at J, with 19 bases between. Germline V gene sequence: CDR1 SGHNT, CDR2 YYREEE (reference sequence). CDR3 nucleotides: TGTGCCAGCAGCTTGTTTGCAGGGACGGACCCATACTATGGCTACACCTTC. Its protein product is CASSLFAGTDPYYGYTF. The whole variable domain, remainder taken from reference TRBV5-4 and TRBJ1-2, is ETGVTQSPTHLIKTRGQQVTLRCSSQSGHNTVSWYQQALGQGPQFIFQYYREEENGRGNFPPRFSGLQFPNYSSELNVNALELDDSALYLCASSLFAGTDPYYGYTFGSGTRLTVV.

The rearrangement links TRBV11-2 to TRBJ1-5, with D unresolved. V was clipped by 7 bases and J by 2 bases, with 12 bases between them. The CDR3 has 14 residues. Germline loops: CDR1 SGHAT, CDR2 FQNNGV. CDR3 residues: CASTRTAGNQPQHF. The DNA for the CDR3 is TGTGCCAGCACCCGGACTGCCGGCAATCAGCCCCAGCATTTT.

The V call is TRBV5-4, the J call TRBJ2-4; 8 bases line up with TRBD1. Germline CDR1 is SGHNT and CDR2 is YYREEE (reference sequence). The trim removed 0 bases at V and 0 bases at J, leaving 5 bases unmatched. There are 17 residues in the CDR3. The CDR3 here is CASSLGAGGEAKNIQYF. The CDR3 DNA reads TGTGCCAGCAGCTTGGGGGCAGGGGGCGAAGCCAAAAACATTCAGTACTTC. The entire variable domain, with the rest obtained from reference TRBV5-4 and TRBJ2-4, is as follows: ETGVTQSPTHLIKTRGQQVTLRCSSQSGHNTVSWYQQALGQGPQFIFQYYREEENGRGNFPPRFSGLQFPNYSSELNVNALELDDSALYLCASSLGAGGEAKNIQYFGAGTRLSVL.

The rearrangement links TRBV7-9 to TRBJ2-1; D tentatively reads TRBD1 or TRBD2 (5 bases each). Per the germline V gene, CDR1 is SEHNR and CDR2 is FQNEAQ (reference sequence). The V gene lost 6 bases and the J gene lost 7 bases, with 19 bases spanning the gap. The CDR3 runs 15 residues. CDR3: CASRHNSGTTNEQFF. For the CDR3, the DNA is TGTGCCAGCAGGCACAACTCCGGGACGACAAATGAGCAGTTCTTC.

This clonotype is classed as medium-sized. The chain combines TRBV7-2 with TRBJ2-1; D is possibly TRBD1 (5 bases). The CDR3 is made up of 14 amino acids. Between the trimmed V and J ends, which lost 7 bases and 5 bases, there was a span of 15 bases. CDR1 and CDR2 from the germline V gene are SGHTA and FQGNSA. The CDR3 sequence: CASNVGLPHNEQFF. CDR3 in DNA: TGTGCCAGCAACGTGGGGCTTCCCCACAATGAGCAGTTCTTC.

This clonotype is medium-sized in the sample. The chain recombines TRBV20-1 with TRBJ2-1, with 7 bases aligning to TRBD2. The CDR3 spans 13 residues. J was trimmed by 6 bases and V by 5 bases; bases with no gene match: 7. The germline V gene has CDR1 DFQATT and CDR2 SNEGSKA (reference sequence). The CDR3 bases are TGCAGTGCTCGCCAGCGGGATACCAATGAGCAGTTCTTC. This gives the protein CSARQRDTNEQFF.

This clonotype is medium-sized (0.01 to 0.1%). CDR3 loop: CASSINYSNQPQHF. CDR3 nucleotide sequence: TGTGCCAGCAGTATTAACTATAGCAATCAGCCCCAGCATTTT. V is TRBV12-3 or TRBV12-4 and J is TRBJ1-5; D remains ambiguous. Trimming took off 5 bases at V and 0 bases at J, with 8 bases between the two ends. The CDR3 consists of 14 residues.

In its sample, this clonotype was seen a few times. The gene calls are TRBV24-1 and TRBJ2-7, with 11 bases that match TRBD2. The CDR3 contains 14 residues. V shed 9 bases, J shed 3 bases, and the junction held 6 bases outside the gene matches. Germline CDR1 is KGHDR and CDR2 is SFDVKD. The DNA for the CDR3 is TGTGCCACCCCTAGTACTAGCGGGAGCTACGAGCAGTACTTC. Protein sequence: CATPSTSGSYEQYF.

This clonotype rates as medium-sized. The gene calls are TRBV7-8 and TRBJ2-2; D remains ambiguous. The CDR3 runs 15 residues. Deletions cut 5 bases from V and 0 bases from J, with 10 bases between. Germline V lookup: CDR1 SGHVS, CDR2 FQNEAQ. CDR3 in DNA: TGTGCCAGCAGCATTGGGTTTTCGAACACCGGGGAGCTGTTTTTT. This codes for CASSIGFSNTGELFF.

This clonotype has just a few counts. The chain employs TRBV29-1 and TRBJ2-3; D may be TRBD2 (7 bases). CDR1 is SQVTM and CDR2 is ANQGSEA in the germline V gene. With 7 bases removed from V and 3 bases from J, the gap between germline ends came to 20 bases. There are 15 residues in the CDR3. The CDR3 sequence: CSARGGAGPTDTQYF. For the CDR3, the DNA is TGCAGCGCCCGTGGGGGGGCGGGACCAACAGATACGCAGTATTTT.

This clonotype rates as medium-sized (0.01 to 0.1%). The genes are TRBV5-1 and TRBJ2-2; 7 bases agree with TRBD1. CDR1 is SGHRS and CDR2 is YFSETQ in the germline V gene. J gave up 5 bases and V 3 bases, and 7 bases lay outside the gene matches. The CDR3 sequence is 15 residues long. Here the CDR3 DNA reads TGCGCCAGCAGCTCCCGCGACAGGGCGACCGGGGAGCTGTTTTTT. Its protein product is CASSSRDRATGELFF.

By its share, this clonotype is medium-sized. The chain has TRBV11-2 and TRBJ2-7; D call uncertain. This CDR3 is 13 amino acids long. Per the germline V gene, CDR1 is SGHAT and CDR2 is FQNNGV. Deletions cut 5 bases from V and 2 bases from J, with 10 bases between. The CDR3 protein is CASSPTNTYEQYF. For the CDR3, the DNA is TGTGCCAGCAGCCCGACAAACACCTACGAGCAGTACTTC.

This clonotype appeared a few times. The rearrangement joins TRBV11-2 to TRBJ2-5; either TRBD1 or TRBD2 may supply D (5 bases each). There are 16 residues in the CDR3. Trimming removed 4 bases at V and 5 bases at J, with 20 bases between. The V gene's germline CDR1 is SGHAT and CDR2 FQNNGV. CDR3 in DNA: TGTGCCAGCAGCTCCCCGGGGCAGGAGTTCGGGGAGACCCAGTACTTC. It encodes CASSSPGQEFGETQYF.

In this sample, this clonotype is medium-sized. The V gene is TRBV7-9, the J gene TRBJ2-5, with 9 positions matching TRBD1. The CDR3 has 15 residues. Germline CDR1 SEHNR, CDR2 FQNEAQ (reference sequence). The junction had 7 bases not matched to a gene; V was cut back by 5 bases and J by 3 bases. CDR3 nucleotide sequence: TGTGCCAGCAGCGTCGGGACAGGGTCTGAAGAGACCCAGTACTTC. Protein sequence: CASSVGTGSEETQYF.

In its sample, this clonotype ranks as medium-sized. The chain couples TRBV5-1 to TRBJ1-1; D is unresolved. The CDR3 has 13 residues. The V gene's germline CDR1 is SGHRS and CDR2 YFSETQ. V gave up 0 bases and J gave up 7 bases, with 10 bases separating them. The CDR3 region is CASSLGLEGEAFF. The CDR3 DNA reads TGCGCCAGCAGCTTGGGGCTCGAGGGTGAAGCTTTCTTT.

By proportion, this clonotype is medium-sized. The chain combines TRBV29-1 with TRBJ2-6, with a weak D call TRBD2 (5 bases). Deletions cut 6 bases from V and 2 bases from J, with 14 bases between. The CDR3 spans 15 residues. From germline, CDR1 is SQVTM and CDR2 ANQGSEA. In DNA, the CDR3 is TGCAGCGTCGCCTGGGAGCCCCCTGGGGCCAACGTCCTGACTTTC. Protein sequence: CSVAWEPPGANVLTF.

In this sample, this clonotype is medium-sized. One junction end disagrees with the germline gene, perhaps due to a read error. This chain links TRBV30 with TRBJ1-1; D unresolved. The CDR3 extends over 11 amino acids. The germline gives CDR1 GTSNPN, CDR2 SVGIG (reference sequence). CDR3 amino acids: CAWSYDTEAFF. CDR3 nucleotide sequence: TGTGCCTGGAGCTATGACACAGAAGCTTTCTTT.

Judged by abundance, this clonotype is large. The chain joins TRBV10-3 to TRBJ2-7, with D perhaps matching TRBD2 (6 bases). CDR3 length equals 15 residues. V shed 0 bases and J shed 1 base, with 10 bases lying between them. Germline CDR1 reads ENHRY; CDR2 reads SYGVKD. In nucleotides, the CDR3 is TGTGCCATCAGTGAGTCGGGGGAGGAATCCTACGAGCAGTACTTC. Translation gives CAISESGEESYEQYF.

This clonotype rates as large. This sequence joins TRBV29-1 and TRBJ2-3, with a tentative D call TRBD1 (5 bases). Trimming left V 4 bases short and J 0 bases short, with 14 bases between. The V gene's germline CDR1 is SQVTM and CDR2 ANQGSEA. The CDR3 sequence is 15 residues long. CDR3: CSVGLRGHSTDTQYF. CDR3 DNA: TGCAGCGTTGGTTTAAGGGGCCATAGCACAGATACGCAGTATTTT.

By its share, this clonotype is medium-sized. The chain has TRBV5-5 and TRBJ2-7; D is perhaps TRBD1 (6 bases). The CDR3 has 13 amino acids. With 2 bases removed from V and 2 bases from J, the gap between germline ends came to 8 bases. Germline V CDR1 and CDR2: SGHKS, YYEKEE (reference sequence). Written as DNA, the CDR3 is TGTGCCAGCAGCTTCCCAGGGGCCTACGAGCAGTACTTC. Its protein product is CASSFPGAYEQYF.

Judged by abundance, this clonotype is large. The chain recombines TRBV23-1 with TRBJ2-1; 7 nucleotides match TRBD2. TRBV23-1 is placed among ORFs of uncertain function. Germline trimming cut 0 bases from V and 7 bases from J; bases unmatched to any gene: 6. The CDR3 has 15 amino acids. CDR3 amino acids: CASSQSKGLKNEQFF. Here the CDR3 DNA reads TGCGCCAGCAGTCAATCGAAGGGACTAAAAAATGAGCAGTTCTTC.

About this clonotype: A much larger clone lies one base from this, so it may be a read error. The chain joins TRBV7-3 to TRBJ2-1, with TRBD1 matching over 7 bases. This CDR3 has 15 amino acids. Germline V gene data show CDR1 as SGHTA and CDR2 as FQGTGA. The CDR3 bases are TGTGACAGCAGCCCCTATGGACAGGTAGGGAGTGAGCAGTTCTTC. Amino acids: CDSSPYGQVGSEQFF.

This clonotype is hyperexpanded in the sample. This chain links TRBV29-1 with TRBJ2-7, with 7 bases aligning to TRBD1. J was trimmed by 6 bases and V by 0 bases; bases with no gene match: 5. This CDR3 spans 13 amino acids. Germline values: CDR1 SQVTM, CDR2 ANQGSEA. CDR3 sequence reads: CSVEDRGHGEQYF. In DNA form, the CDR3 reads TGCAGCGTTGAAGATAGGGGGCATGGCGAGCAGTACTTC.